This T cell receptor (beta chain) was recorded in a study of early T cells in non-severe SARS-CoV-2 infection. The CDR3 is 12 residues long. TCRdb reprocessed the 5' RACE reads via MiXCR and lists one record per CDR3 protein. The table has fewer than 30,000 distinct CDR3 sequences, approximately 4.5% seen once. This clonotype has more than one count but fewer than ten. Sequencing input: whole blood. This receptor was taken from an adult who was a healthcare worker with PCR-confirmed SARS-CoV-2 infection or an uninfected control (not recorded which). This chain joins TRBV21-1 and TRBJ1-1; TRBD1 was called by the table and not checked on the DNA. TRBV21-1 is deemed a pseudogene. The CDR3 nucleotides read TGTGCCAGCAGAACCGGGACAGGTGAAGCTTTCTTT. This translates into CASRTGTGEAFF.